These 20 T cell receptor beta chains were all obtained from the same sample, sequenced in a study of shared clonotypes between healthy human individuals. Here immunoSEQ multiplex PCR was the method, and the copy in TCRdb shows in-frame clones only, minus some. The sample has about 2.4 million clones, over 85% seen once. The sequenced sample consisted of naive CD4+ T cells from PBMCs. Subset specified: CD45RA+ positively selected. These receptors originate from a man aged 18 to 29 in good health. Some clones in this sample may be carry-over from other donors' samples.

J is TRBJ2-7 and V is TRBV5-6; 7 nucleotides align to TRBD2. The CDR3 sequence is 15 residues long. V shed 2 bases and J 0 bases; nucleotides not matched to a gene: 5. The V gene's germline CDR1 is SGHDT and CDR2 YYEEEE. In DNA, the CDR3 is TGTGCCAGCAGCTTAGCGGGACGAAGCTCCTACGAGCAGTACTTC. It encodes CASSLAGRSSYEQYF.

The chain uses TRBV7-2 and TRBJ1-1, with D perhaps matching TRBD1 (6 bases). V was trimmed by 3 bases and J by 5 bases, leaving 16 bases between them. This CDR3 comprises 15 residues. Germline V gene sequence: CDR1 SGHTA, CDR2 FQGNSA. Here the CDR3 reads CASSFPPGGGTEAFF. The DNA of the CDR3 is TGTGCCAGCAGCTTCCCGCCAGGAGGGGGAACTGAAGCTTTCTTT.

The chain is built from TRBV5-3 and TRBJ2-1; 10 positions match TRBD2. TRBV5-3 is identified as an open reading frame with a role that is uncertain. The V gene end was trimmed by 4 bases and the J gene end by 6 bases; junction bases not matched to a gene: 10. This CDR3 has 16 amino acids. CDR3 DNA sequence: TGTGCCAGAAGCCTCCTAGCGGGAGAGTGGGGCAATGAGCAGTTCTTC. Translating it yields CARSLLAGEWGNEQFF.

This rearrangement joins TRBV19 to TRBJ1-3; 9 positions match TRBD1. With V trimmed by 7 bases and J by 4 bases, 8 bases remained unmatched. This CDR3 has 15 amino acids. Germline lookup yields CDR1 LNHDA and CDR2 SQIVND (reference sequence). The chain's CDR3 is CASKKQGAEGNTIYF. CDR3 DNA sequence: TGTGCCAGTAAAAAACAGGGGGCTGAAGGAAACACCATATATTTT.

This chain links TRBV6-4 with TRBJ2-1, with D perhaps TRBD1 (5 bases). The CDR3 is 15 amino acids. V was pared by 3 bases and J by 0 bases, with 9 bases between. From germline, CDR1 is MRHNA and CDR2 SNTAGT. CDR3 DNA: TGTGCCAGCAGTGAAAGACAGAGCTCCTACAATGAGCAGTTCTTC. This sequence encodes CASSERQSSYNEQFF.

This chain joins TRBV2 and TRBJ2-2; D is perhaps TRBD1 (6 bases). Germline CDR1 reads SNHLY; CDR2 reads FYNNEI. The V gene lost 6 bases and the J gene lost 0 bases, with 11 bases spanning the gap. The CDR3 has 15 amino acids. The CDR3 DNA reads as TGTGCCAGCAGAAGGACAGCCTCGAACACCGGGGAGCTGTTTTTT. Protein: CASRRTASNTGELFF.

The rearrangement links TRBV6-6 to TRBJ2-7; D is unclear. Germline V gene lookup returns CDR1 MNHNY and CDR2 SVGAGI (reference sequence). Trimming cost V 2 bases and J 2 bases, with 10 bases left between them. The CDR3 is made up of 14 amino acids. The CDR3 reads CASSYPTDPYEQYF. DNA of the CDR3: TGTGCCAGCAGTTACCCCACCGACCCCTACGAGCAGTACTTC.

The chain uses TRBV27 and TRBJ2-6; D remains unclear. Trimming stripped 5 bases from V and 1 base from J, with 9 bases between. Looked up from germline, CDR1 is MNHEY and CDR2 is SMNVEV (reference sequence). The CDR3 is made up of 15 amino acids. The CDR3 sequence is CASSIYGSGANVLTF. The CDR3 DNA reads TGTGCCAGCAGTATATACGGATCTGGGGCCAACGTCCTGACTTTC.

The chain links TRBV5-8 to TRBJ2-7; TRBD1 matches 9 bases. The V segment lost 1 base and the J segment 3 bases; nucleotides outside the gene matches: 2. Germline-derived CDR1 and CDR2 are SGHTS and YDEGEE. This CDR3 region has 14 residues. As DNA, the CDR3 is TGTGCCAGCAGCTTGTGGGACAGGGACTACGAGCAGTACTTC. Its translation is CASSLWDRDYEQYF.

This clone was found a few times. J is TRBJ1-2 and V is TRBV28; D not resolved. The V and J ends lost 7 bases and 0 bases respectively, with 15 bases between them. The CDR3 runs 15 residues. The V gene's germline CDR1 is MDHEN and CDR2 SYDVKM. CDR3 nucleotides: TGTGCCAGCAACCCACCGTGGGCCGCTAACTATGGCTACACCTTC. Amino acids: CASNPPWAANYGYTF.

V gene TRBV5-4 combines with J gene TRBJ2-3, with TRBD1 matching 7 bases. Germline CDR1 and CDR2: SGHNT and YYREEE (reference sequence). The CDR3 loop spans 14 amino acids. The J segment lost 4 bases and the V segment lost 5 bases, leaving 7 bases of the junction unmatched. CDR3: CASRRQGGADTQYF. CDR3 bases: TGTGCCAGCAGGCGACAGGGTGGGGCAGATACGCAGTATTTT.

This rearrangement joins TRBV28 to TRBJ2-6; D gene unclear. Germline CDR1 is MDHEN and CDR2 is SYDVKM. Trimming shortened V by 3 bases and J by 1 base, and 10 bases separated the two germline ends. This CDR3 contains 16 residues. The CDR3 coding sequence is TGTGCCAGCAGTTTGGGCTCCGGATCTGGGGCCAACGTCCTGACTTTC. The encoded protein is CASSLGSGSGANVLTF.

V usage is TRBV7-2 and J usage is TRBJ2-2; possibly TRBD1 or TRBD2 for D (5 bases each). CDR3 size: 16 residues. From germline, CDR1 is SGHTA and CDR2 FQGNSA. Trimming removed 5 bases from V and 5 bases from J, with 18 bases in between. CDR3 nucleotides: TGTGCCAGCAGCCCTAAGAGAGGGGTTTCGACCGGGGAGCTGTTTTTT. Its protein is CASSPKRGVSTGELFF.

The V call is TRBV7-9, the J call TRBJ2-3, with 13 bases aligning to TRBD2. The V and J ends lost 3 bases and 1 base, in that order; junction bases with no gene match: 1. This CDR3 is 16 amino acids long. Germline V gene data show CDR1 as SEHNR and CDR2 as FQNEAQ (reference sequence). CDR3 DNA sequence: TGTGCCAGCAGCTTCGGACTAGCGGGAGGCACAGATACGCAGTATTTT. Protein product: CASSFGLAGGTDTQYF.

The chain carries TRBV28 and TRBJ1-5; 8 positions agree with TRBD1. The CDR3 covers 15 residues. V lost 5 bases and J lost 2; bases outside the gene matches: 5. CDR1 and CDR2 (germline): MDHEN, SYDVKM. DNA for the CDR3: TGTGCCAGCAGTCAGGGGGCGGTGGGCAATCAGCCCCAGCATTTT. Protein: CASSQGAVGNQPQHF.

CDR3 nucleotide sequence: TGCGCCAGCAGCCAAGGGAGGGCAGGGGGGATCGGCGGGGAGCTGTTTTTT. As protein: CASSQGRAGGIGGELFF. The chain joins TRBV4-3 to TRBJ2-2; possible D gene TRBD1, 7 bases. The CDR3 runs to 17 residues. V dropped 1 base and J dropped 7 bases, with 19 bases sitting between them. Germline-derived CDR1 and CDR2 are LGHNA and YSLEER.

As regards this clone: Distinct nucleotide sequences in the sample also encode this CDR3. The chain uses TRBV7-9 and TRBJ1-5; D unclear. The CDR3 is 12 amino acids. In germline, CDR1 is SEHNR, CDR2 FQNEAQ (reference sequence). Trimming left V 3 bases short and J 4 bases short, with 4 bases between. The CDR3 spells CASSFVNQPQHF. The CDR3 region has the DNA TGTGCCAGCAGCTTTGTTAATCAGCCCCAGCATTTT. Full variable domain (outside the CDR3, taken from reference TRBV7-9 and TRBJ1-5): DTGVSQNPRHKITKRGQNVTFRCDPISEHNRLYWYRQTLGQGPEFLTYFQNEAQLEKSRLLSDRFSAERPKGSFSTLEIQRTEQGDSAMYLCASSFVNQPQHFGDGTRLSIL.

This clone came up once. An end of the junction does not agree with germline; a read error may underlie this. The chain carries TRBV7-2 and TRBJ2-7, with D possibly matching TRBD2 (6 bases). The CDR3 extends over 15 amino acids. Germline assignment: CDR1 SGHTA and CDR2 FQGNSA. The CDR3 protein is CASSVAASARGEQYF. The CDR3 nucleotides are TGTGCCAGCAGCGTAGCGGCTAGCGCACGGGGCGAGCAGTACTTC.

This clone was picked up one time. The V call is TRBV29-1, the J call TRBJ1-1, with 7 bases identical to TRBD1. The V segment lost 6 bases and the J segment 0 bases; nucleotides outside the gene matches: 4. The CDR3 has 13 amino acids. CDR1 SQVTM and CDR2 ANQGSEA come from the germline V gene. CDR3 bases: TGCAGCGTGGGGGGACAGTTGAACACTGAAGCTTTCTTT. This gives the protein CSVGGQLNTEAFF.

This chain links TRBV18 with TRBJ1-5, with D tentatively TRBD1 (5 bases). CDR1 is KGHSH and CDR2 is LQKENI in the germline V gene. The CDR3 is 15 residues long. The ends were cut back, 4 bases at V and 2 bases at J, with 12 bases in the middle. The chain's CDR3 is CASSQGQGGNQPQHF. In nucleotides, the CDR3 is TGTGCCAGCTCACAGGGCCAAGGGGGCAATCAGCCCCAGCATTTT.